This T cell receptor beta chain was sequenced for a study of T cell clonality in common variable immunodeficiency. This clone has a handful of counts. Its antigen is as yet unknown. Only in-frame clones appear in the TCRdb table, and some are missing; sequencing was by immunoSEQ multiplex PCR. The repertoire consists of approximately 20,000 clones, none detected only once. Study-level findings and limits: Common variable immunodeficiency TCR beta sequences reportedly had fewer deletions and N-nucleotide insertions.

The TCR was taken from a human donor with common variable immunodeficiency. The sample taken for sequencing was peripheral blood mononuclear cells.

CDR3 amino acids: CASSRGQDIGYTF. CDR3 DNA (partial): TGTGCCAGCAGCCGAGGACAGGACATTGGC. This chain joins TRBV5-6 and TRBJ1-2, with 7 bases identical to TRBD1. The read terminates 3 residues ahead of where the CDR3 ends, so the germline J gene completes it. CDR3 length: 13 residues. Germline CDR1 and CDR2: SGHDT and YYEEEE. Germline trimming cut 4 bases from V and 7 bases from J; bases unmatched to any gene: 7.